A selection of T cell receptor beta chains follows, all from one sample in a study of blood T cell repertoires in COVID-19. Sequencing was performed with immunoSEQ multiplex PCR; in TCRdb, only in-frame clones are kept and a portion is missing. The data hold about 370,000 clones, with around 87% observed a single time. The source material was PBMCs or T cells enriched from blood (not recorded which). The receptors come from a young man who had recovered from COVID-19. Both conserved end residues are part of each CDR3. Each record gives: J gene, CDR3 length, V gene, D gene, clone size, CDR3 protein, CDR3 DNA. A D gene is named only where the DNA matches it firmly. Clone size is stated in some rows and not others, as once, few, many or a class when expanded.

TRBJ2-2 | 12 | TRBV11-2 | NA | NA | CASSLQGRELFF | TGTGCCAGCAGCTTGCAGGGTCGGGAGCTGTTTTTT
TRBJ2-7 | 10 | TRBV29-1 | NA | once | CSAGGYEQYF | TGCAGCGCCGGAGGGTACGAGCAGTACTTC
TRBJ2-2 | 16 | TRBV5-4 | TRBD1 | NA | CASSLGQGMNTGELFF | TGTGCCAGCAGCTTGGGACAGGGTATGAACACCGGGGAGCTGTTTTTT
TRBJ1-2 | 16 | TRBV18 | TRBD1 | once | CASSPPLSTGNYGYTF | TGTGCCAGCTCACCACCCCTATCGACAGGGAACTATGGCTACACCTTC
TRBJ2-7 | 13 | TRBV6-5 | NA | NA | CAGHDSRSYEQYF | TGTGCCGGCCACGACAGTCGCTCTTACGAGCAGTACTTC
TRBJ1-5 | 16 | TRBV18 | NA | few | CASSPFFGQYDQPQHF | TGTGCCAGCTCACCATTTTTCGGACAGTATGATCAGCCCCAGCATTTT
TRBJ1-2 | 13 | TRBV14 | NA | NA | CASSQLDSYGYTF | TGTGCCAGCAGCCAACTCGACAGCTATGGCTACACCTTC
TRBJ2-3 | 15 | TRBV4-1 | NA | NA | CASSHVGTYSDTQYF | TGCGCCAGCAGCCATGTCGGGACTTACTCAGATACGCAGTATTTT
TRBJ2-6 | 19 | TRBV4-3 | TRBD1 | NA | CASSQDVDRGRAGANVLTF | TGCGCCAGCAGCCAAGACGTAGACAGGGGAAGGGCTGGGGCCAACGTCCTGACTTTC
TRBJ2-6 | 19 | TRBV3-1/TRBV3-2 | TRBD1 | NA | CASSQPGQGLRSGANVLTF | TGTGCCAGCAGCCAACCAGGACAGGGATTAAGGTCTGGGGCCAACGTCCTGACTTTC
TRBJ2-7 | 14 | TRBV6-5 | NA | NA | CASSMRPGDYEQYF | TGTGCCAGCAGTATGAGACCGGGGGACTACGAGCAGTACTTC
TRBJ2-1 | 14 | TRBV11-1 | TRBD2 | NA | CASSPRLAGNEQFF | TGTGCCAGCAGCCCCAGACTAGCGGGCAATGAGCAGTTCTTC
TRBJ2-2 | 16 | TRBV15 | TRBD2 | NA | CATSRGWAGATGELFF | TGTGCCACCAGCAGAGGCTGGGCGGGAGCAACCGGGGAGCTGTTTTTT
TRBJ2-1 | 16 | TRBV4-3 | NA | NA | CASSQGFLLGGSEQFF | TGCGCCAGCAGCCAAGGCTTCTTACTGGGAGGTAGTGAGCAGTTCTTC
TRBJ1-1 | 16 | TRBV7-9 | TRBD1 | NA | CASSPDRDLVHTEAFF | TGTGCCAGCAGCCCAGACAGGGATTTAGTTCACACTGAAGCTTTCTTT
TRBJ2-3 | 16 | TRBV28 | TRBD2 | NA | CASSSPGTSGSDTQYF | TGTGCCAGCAGTTCCCCCGGGACTAGCGGGAGTGATACGCAGTATTTT
TRBJ2-1 | 15 | TRBV28 | NA | NA | CASTPSEYSYNEQFF | TGTGCCAGCACCCCTAGCGAGTACTCCTACAATGAGCAGTTCTTC
TRBJ2-7 | 13 | TRBV7-9 | TRBD1 | NA | CASRTGVTYEQYF | TGTGCCAGCCGGACAGGGGTAACCTACGAGCAGTACTTC
TRBJ2-5 | 13 | TRBV19 | TRBD2 | NA | CASSMLARGAQYF | TGTGCCAGTAGTATGTTGGCTCGGGGGGCCCAGTACTTC
TRBJ1-6 | 18 | TRBV18 | NA | NA | CASSANRFGGRNNSPLHF | TGTGCCAGCTCAGCCAACAGATTCGGAGGCCGAAATAATTCACCCCTCCACTTT
TRBJ2-7 | 13 | TRBV5-1 | TRBD1 | NA | CASSLTGVDEQYF | TGCGCCAGCAGCCTAACAGGGGTGGACGAGCAGTACTTC
TRBJ2-2 | 13 | TRBV2 | NA | NA | CASRTENTGELFF | TGTGCCAGCAGGACAGAAAACACCGGGGAGCTGTTTTTT
TRBJ1-1 | 12 | TRBV2 | NA | NA | CASSLEYTEAFF | TGTGCCAGCAGTCTCGAGTACACTGAAGCTTTCTTT
TRBJ1-2 | 14 | TRBV28 | NA | NA | CASREGTRGYGYTF | TGTGCTTCCCGGGAGGGAACGAGAGGCTATGGCTACACCTTC